Reported below is one T cell receptor (beta chain). Produced via immunoSEQ multiplex PCR; TCRdb's table is partial and in-frame only. The sample has fewer than 350,000 clones; about 88% are singletons. The sample comes from a study of blood T cell repertoires in COVID-19. Germline CDR1 and CDR2: SGHTA and FQGNSA. The CDR3 is 15 residues long. V shed 1 base and J 3 bases; nucleotides not matched to a gene: 6. This clonotype was obtained from a young woman who had been exposed to COVID-19. J is TRBJ2-7 and V is TRBV7-2, with 7 bases matching TRBD2. The sample consisted of PBMCs or T cells enriched from blood (not recorded which). DNA for the CDR3: TGTGCCAGCAGCTTAGTGGGCGGGGGAATCTACGAGCAGTACTTC. It encodes CASSLVGGGIYEQYF.